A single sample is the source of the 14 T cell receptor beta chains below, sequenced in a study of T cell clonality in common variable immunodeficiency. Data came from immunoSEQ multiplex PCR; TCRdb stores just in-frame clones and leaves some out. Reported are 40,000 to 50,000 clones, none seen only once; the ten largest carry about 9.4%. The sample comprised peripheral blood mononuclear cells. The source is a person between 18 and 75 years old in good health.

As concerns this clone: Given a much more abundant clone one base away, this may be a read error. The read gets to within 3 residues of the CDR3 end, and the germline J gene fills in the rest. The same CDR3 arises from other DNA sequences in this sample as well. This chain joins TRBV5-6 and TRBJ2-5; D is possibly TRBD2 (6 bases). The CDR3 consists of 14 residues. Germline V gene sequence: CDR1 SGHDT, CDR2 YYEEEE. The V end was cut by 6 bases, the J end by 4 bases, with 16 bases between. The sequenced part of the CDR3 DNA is TGTGCCAGCAATTGGGGGGTAGGTCCAGAGACC. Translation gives CASNWGVGPET. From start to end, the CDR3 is CASNWGVGPETQYF.

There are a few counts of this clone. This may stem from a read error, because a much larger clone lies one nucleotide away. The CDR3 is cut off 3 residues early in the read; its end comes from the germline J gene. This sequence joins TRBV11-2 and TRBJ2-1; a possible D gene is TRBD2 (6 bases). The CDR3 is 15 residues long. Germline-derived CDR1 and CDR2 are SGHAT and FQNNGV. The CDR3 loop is CAGSLWGDSYNEQFF. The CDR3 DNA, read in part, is TGTGCCGGCAGCTTGTGGGGGGACTCCTACAATGAG.

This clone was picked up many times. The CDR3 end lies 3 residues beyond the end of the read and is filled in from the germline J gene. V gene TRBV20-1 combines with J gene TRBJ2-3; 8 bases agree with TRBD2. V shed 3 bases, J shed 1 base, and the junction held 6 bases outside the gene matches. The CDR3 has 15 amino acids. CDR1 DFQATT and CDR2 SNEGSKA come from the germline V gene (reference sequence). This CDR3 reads CSARERGLRTDTQYF. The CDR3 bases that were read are TGCAGTGCTAGGGAGCGGGGGTTACGCACAGATACG.

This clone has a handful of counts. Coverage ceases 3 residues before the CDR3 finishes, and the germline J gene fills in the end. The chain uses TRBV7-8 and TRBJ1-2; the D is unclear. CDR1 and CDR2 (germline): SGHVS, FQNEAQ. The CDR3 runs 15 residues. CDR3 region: CASSRSGSVLEGYTF. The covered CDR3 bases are TGTGCCAGCAGTCGTTCGGGGTCGGTGCTGGAAGGC.

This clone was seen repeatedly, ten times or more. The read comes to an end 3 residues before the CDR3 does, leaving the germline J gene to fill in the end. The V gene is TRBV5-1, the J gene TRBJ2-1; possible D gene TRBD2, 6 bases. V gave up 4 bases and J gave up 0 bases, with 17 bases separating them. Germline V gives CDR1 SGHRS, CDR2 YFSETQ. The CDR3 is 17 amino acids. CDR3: CASSPGTSSSSYNEQFF. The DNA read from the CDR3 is TGCGCCAGCAGCCCAGGGACTTCCAGTAGCTCCTACAATGAG.

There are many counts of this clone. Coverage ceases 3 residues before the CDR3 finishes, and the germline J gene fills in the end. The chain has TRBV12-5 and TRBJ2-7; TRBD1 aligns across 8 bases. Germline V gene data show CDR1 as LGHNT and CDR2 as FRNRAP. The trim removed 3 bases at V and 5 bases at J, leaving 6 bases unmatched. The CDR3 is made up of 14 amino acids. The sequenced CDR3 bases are TGTGCTAGTGGTTTAGGACAGGGCCCCGACGAG. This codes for CASGLGQGPDE. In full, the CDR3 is CASGLGQGPDEQYF.

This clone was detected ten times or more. The DNA read from the CDR3 is TGCGCCAGCAGCTTGGCGGCTAGAGCTCGCGAG. Translation gives CASSLAARARE. The complete CDR3 sequence is CASSLAARAREQYF. V usage is TRBV5-1 and J usage is TRBJ2-7; D gene unclear. The read finishes 3 residues shy of the CDR3 end, and the germline J gene is used to complete it. The CDR3 covers 14 residues. Germline V lookup: CDR1 SGHRS, CDR2 YFSETQ. The V end was cut by 0 bases, the J end by 6 bases, with 13 bases between.

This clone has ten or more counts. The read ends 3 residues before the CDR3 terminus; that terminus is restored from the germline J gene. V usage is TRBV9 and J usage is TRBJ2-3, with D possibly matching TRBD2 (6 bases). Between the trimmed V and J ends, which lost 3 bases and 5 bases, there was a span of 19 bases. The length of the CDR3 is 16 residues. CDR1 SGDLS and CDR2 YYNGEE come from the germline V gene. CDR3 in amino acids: CASSASAGGTGDTQYF. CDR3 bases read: TGTGCCAGCAGCGCCTCGGCTGGGGGGACGGGAGATACG.

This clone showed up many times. CDR3 bases read: TGTGCCAGCAGTTTAGCAGGGGGGGTAAATGAAAAA. Its translation: CASSLAGGVNEK. The entire CDR3 sequence reads CASSLAGGVNEKLFF. The chain has TRBV12-3 or TRBV12-4 and TRBJ1-4, with a possible D match to TRBD1 (6 bases). Sequencing ends 3 residues short of the CDR3 end; the germline J gene provides the rest. The CDR3 covers 15 residues. V was shortened by 0 bases and J by 5 bases, with 10 bases between the two germline ends.

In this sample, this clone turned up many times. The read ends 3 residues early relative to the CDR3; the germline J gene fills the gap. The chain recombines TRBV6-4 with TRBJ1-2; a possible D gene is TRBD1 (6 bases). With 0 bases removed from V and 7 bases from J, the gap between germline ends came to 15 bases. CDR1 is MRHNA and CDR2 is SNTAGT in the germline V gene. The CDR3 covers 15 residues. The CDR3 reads CASSDSSGGASGYTF. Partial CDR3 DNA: TGTGCCAGCAGTGACTCTTCGGGGGGGGCATCTGGC.

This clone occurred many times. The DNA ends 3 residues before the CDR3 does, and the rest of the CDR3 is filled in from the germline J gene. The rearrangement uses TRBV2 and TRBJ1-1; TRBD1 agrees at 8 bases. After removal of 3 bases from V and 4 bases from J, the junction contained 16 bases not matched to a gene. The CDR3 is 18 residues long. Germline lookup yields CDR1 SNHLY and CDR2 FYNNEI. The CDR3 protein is CASSERGGTGRGSTEAFF. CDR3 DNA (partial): TGTGCCAGCAGTGAGAGGGGGGGGACAGGACGAGGTAGCACTGAA.

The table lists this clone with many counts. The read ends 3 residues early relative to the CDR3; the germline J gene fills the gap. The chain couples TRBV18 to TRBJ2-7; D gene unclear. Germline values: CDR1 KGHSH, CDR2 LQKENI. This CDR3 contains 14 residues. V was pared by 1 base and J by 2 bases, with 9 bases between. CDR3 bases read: TGTGCCAGCTCACCACAAGAAGGTCCCTACGAG. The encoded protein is CASSPQEGPYE. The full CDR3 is CASSPQEGPYEQYF.

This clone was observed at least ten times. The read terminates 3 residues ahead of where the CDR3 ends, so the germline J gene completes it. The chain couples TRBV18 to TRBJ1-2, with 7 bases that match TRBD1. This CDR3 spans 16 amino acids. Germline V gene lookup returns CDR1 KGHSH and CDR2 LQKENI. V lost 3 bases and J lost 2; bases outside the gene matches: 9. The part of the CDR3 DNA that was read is TGTGCCAGCTCACCGAATTGGGACAGCCGAAACTATGGC. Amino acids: CASSPNWDSRNYG. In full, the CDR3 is CASSPNWDSRNYGYTF.

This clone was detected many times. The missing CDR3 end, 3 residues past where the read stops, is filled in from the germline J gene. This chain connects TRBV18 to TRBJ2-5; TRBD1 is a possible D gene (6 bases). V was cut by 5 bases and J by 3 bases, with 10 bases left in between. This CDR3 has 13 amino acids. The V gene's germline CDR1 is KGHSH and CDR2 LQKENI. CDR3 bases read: TGTGCCAGCTCATTCGACAGGAAAGAGACC. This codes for CASSFDRKET. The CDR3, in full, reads CASSFDRKETQYF.